This T cell receptor beta chain originates from a study of monozygotic twins with inflammatory bowel disease. Blood samples of 2.5 ml were drawn from every donor. This CDR3 is built from 17 residues. The germline V gene encodes CDR1 MNHEY and CDR2 SMNVEV (reference sequence). Remarks on this clonotype: Its antigen is currently unknown.

Findings and caveats of the study: Extra variability in the repertoires of patients may have come from differing immunosuppressive treatments. Healthy co-twins had higher TCRbeta inverse Simpson diversity than their IBD twins. Findings did not support one strong IBD-associated signal or clonotype.

One entry per CDR3 protein, without DNA, is what TCRdb gives after re-calling the 5' RACE reads. This table holds about 450,000 distinct CDR3 sequences. The sequence derives from a human donor with ulcerative colitis or Crohn's disease, or a healthy co-twin of an affected twin (not recorded which). The V call is TRBV27, the J call TRBJ2-1; TCRdb's D gene call, TRBD2, goes unchecked for lack of DNA. The sample comprised blood. The CDR3 protein is CASSFVVLAGGYNEQFF.